The clone carrying this T cell receptor beta chain appeared a few times. The V segment lost 5 bases and the J segment 7 bases; nucleotides outside the gene matches: 10. The CDR3 runs 15 residues. CDR1 MNHNY and CDR2 SVGAGI come from the germline V gene (reference sequence). The data are from a study of cytomegalovirus exposure and HLA in healthy donors. The PCR contained 60 Vbeta and 13 Jbeta primers. Profiled with immunoSEQ multiplex PCR; TCRdb holds only in-frame clones, not every one. This table holds approximately 190,000 clones, 84% found once. The gene calls are TRBV6-6 and TRBJ2-7; TRBD1 matches at 11 bases. The sequence came from a woman aged 45-59 years in good health and CMV-seropositive. The material sequenced was PBMCs. The CDR3 DNA reads TGTGCCAGCAGTAATACTCCGGGGACAGGGGGGGAGCAGTACTTC. It is translated as CASSNTPGTGGEQYF.